This T cell receptor (beta chain) was profiled in a study of blood T cell repertoires in COVID-19. Whole-study context: Nucleic acid was either cDNA or gDNA, and it came from T cells, B-cell-depleted T cells, or PBMCs.

In germline, CDR1 is SGHRS, CDR2 YFSETQ. The length of the CDR3 is 14 residues. Trimming shortened V by 0 bases and J by 1 base, and 6 bases separated the two germline ends. Per the authors' pipeline: Nucleated cell number was recorded as an estimate derived from reference gene primer amplification. Method: immunoSEQ multiplex PCR; TCRdb's copy keeps in-frame clones and lacks some. Clone size and V and J calls were adopted from that table, with D and trimming inferred from the DNA. The data contain around 60,000 clones, just under 85% of them singletons. The V gene is TRBV5-1, the J gene TRBJ2-3; D is unclear. The sequenced sample was peripheral blood. The sequence came from an older man with acute or convalescent COVID-19. The CDR3 spells CASSLEPGTDTQYF. The CDR3 nucleotides read TGCGCCAGCAGCTTGGAGCCGGGCACAGATACGCAGTATTTT.